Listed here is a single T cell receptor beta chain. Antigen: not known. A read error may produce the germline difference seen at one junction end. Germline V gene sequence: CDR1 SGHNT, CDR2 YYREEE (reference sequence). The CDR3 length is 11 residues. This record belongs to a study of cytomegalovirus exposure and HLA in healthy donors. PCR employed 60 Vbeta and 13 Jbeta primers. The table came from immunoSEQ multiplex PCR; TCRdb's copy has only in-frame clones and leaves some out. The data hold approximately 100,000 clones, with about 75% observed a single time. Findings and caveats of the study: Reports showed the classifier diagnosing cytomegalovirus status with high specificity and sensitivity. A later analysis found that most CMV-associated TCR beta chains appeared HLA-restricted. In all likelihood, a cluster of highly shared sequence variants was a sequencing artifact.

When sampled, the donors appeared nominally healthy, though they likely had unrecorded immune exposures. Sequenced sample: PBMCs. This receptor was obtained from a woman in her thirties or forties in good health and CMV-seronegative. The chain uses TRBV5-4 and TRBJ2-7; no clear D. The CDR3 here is CASSSTYEQYF. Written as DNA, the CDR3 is TGTGCTAGCAGCTCTACCTACGAGCAGTACTTC.